These 10 T cell receptor beta chains were sequenced from one sample in a study of identical twins listed by TCRdb under 2016. The library relied on 5' RACE. Sequencing relied on an Illumina HiSeq 2000. The public reads were reanalyzed by TCRdb: fastp trimming at Q25, MiXCR alignment, in-frame beta chains only. Each CDR3 protein gets just one entry, which takes the most common genes and DNA from the rows behind it. The sample table lists roughly 690,000 distinct CDR3 sequences, about 20% of them with a count of one. The biggest ten clones account for around 4.4% of the sample. These sequences were also reported in another study, on T cells expressing NK-cell markers.

The sequencing sample was made of PBMCs. The receptors come from a woman between 18 and 30 years old in good health.

This clonotype showed up just a few times. V gene TRBV29-1 combines with J gene TRBJ2-3, with TRBD2 matching over 8 bases. Looked up from germline, CDR1 is SQVTM and CDR2 is ANQGSEA. The CDR3 contains 14 residues. The trim removed 5 bases at V and 0 bases at J, leaving 4 bases unmatched. The CDR3 here is CSVRGGPSTDTQYF. The CDR3 DNA follows: TGCAGCGTTCGCGGGGGGCCTAGCACAGATACGCAGTATTTT.

This clonotype was found many times. This chain uses TRBV5-1 with TRBJ1-2; D unclear. This CDR3 contains 16 residues. CDR1 is SGHRS, CDR2 YFSETQ, per germline. Trimming stripped 3 bases from V and 7 bases from J, with 22 bases between. The CDR3 protein is CASSSGPSREPGGYTF. CDR3 DNA sequence: TGCGCCAGCAGCTCAGGACCCTCGAGGGAACCGGGTGGCTACACCTTC.

This chain links TRBV6-1 with TRBJ1-2; D ambiguous. The germline gives CDR1 MNHNS, CDR2 SASEGT. The CDR3 runs to 15 residues. Trimming removed 1 base at V and 1 base at J, with 10 bases between. CDR3 bases: TGTGCCAGCAGTGAAGGGTCAGGAGTTAACTATGGCTACACCTTC. This encodes CASSEGSGVNYGYTF.

The chain has TRBV18 and TRBJ2-5; no reliable D call. This CDR3 has 13 residues. The V end was cut by 3 bases, the J end by 2 bases, with 7 bases between. Germline V lookup: CDR1 KGHSH, CDR2 LQKENI. CDR3 residues: CASSPAVQETQYF. The CDR3 coding sequence is TGTGCCAGCTCACCCGCCGTTCAAGAGACCCAGTACTTC.

The V call is TRBV20-1, the J call TRBJ1-4; D is unclear. There are 14 residues in the CDR3. Deletions cut 3 bases from V and 3 bases from J, with 11 bases between. CDR1 and CDR2 from the germline V gene are DFQATT and SNEGSKA (reference sequence). CDR3 in amino acids: CSARINGANEKLFF. The CDR3 DNA sequence: TGCAGTGCTAGGATTAACGGGGCTAATGAAAAACTGTTTTTT.

The chain couples TRBV5-1 to TRBJ1-1; 7 bases map to TRBD1. The germline CDR1 and CDR2 sequences are SGHRS and YFSETQ. V lost 5 bases to trimming and J lost 1 base; unmatched junction nucleotides: 5. This CDR3 spans 14 amino acids. CDR3 nucleotide sequence: TGCGCCAGCAGGAAAACAGGGGAGAACACTGAAGCTTTCTTT. As protein: CASRKTGENTEAFF.

This clonotype turned up a few times. One junction end does not reproduce the germline sequence, and a read error may be involved. The CDR3 sequence: CSGEQGFSQYF. In nucleotides, the CDR3 is TGCAGCGGTGAACAGGGGTTTAGCCAGTATTTT. The chain links TRBV29-1 to TRBJ2-3; 7 bases line up with TRBD1. The CDR3 is 11 amino acids. CDR1 and CDR2 (germline): SQVTM, ANQGSEA.

This chain links TRBV6-2 or TRBV6-3 with TRBJ2-7; 7 positions agree with TRBD2. V shed 7 bases, J shed 6 bases, and the junction held 9 bases outside the gene matches. This CDR3 is 13 amino acids long. Germline lookup yields CDR1 MNHEY and CDR2 SVGEGT. The CDR3 loop reads CASNKRASGEQYF. The CDR3 coding sequence is TGTGCCAGCAACAAAAGGGCTAGCGGCGAGCAGTACTTC.

This clonotype was seen more than once but under ten times. The V gene is TRBV12-3 or TRBV12-4, the J gene TRBJ1-1, with a tentative D call TRBD1 (6 bases). This CDR3 has 11 residues. Trimming stripped 6 bases from V and 8 bases from J, with 10 bases between. The CDR3 sequence is CASSYGQEAFF. The CDR3 bases are TGTGCCAGCAGCTATGGACAGGAAGCTTTCTTT.

This chain joins TRBV5-1 and TRBJ2-7, with 13 bases that match TRBD2. This CDR3 has 15 residues. CDR1 is SGHRS and CDR2 is YFSETQ in the germline V gene. Germline trimming cut 2 bases from V and 7 bases from J; bases unmatched to any gene: 6. The CDR3 is CASSFSGTSGNEQYF. The DNA of the CDR3 is TGCGCCAGCAGCTTTTCCGGGACTAGCGGGAATGAGCAGTACTTC. The full variable domain, its missing parts supplied by reference TRBV5-1 and TRBJ2-7, is KAGVTQTPRYLIKTRGQQVTLSCSPISGHRSVSWYQQTPGQGLQFLFEYFSETQRNKGNFPGRFSGRQFSNSRSEMNVSTLELGDSALYLCASSFSGTSGNEQYFGPGTRLTVT.